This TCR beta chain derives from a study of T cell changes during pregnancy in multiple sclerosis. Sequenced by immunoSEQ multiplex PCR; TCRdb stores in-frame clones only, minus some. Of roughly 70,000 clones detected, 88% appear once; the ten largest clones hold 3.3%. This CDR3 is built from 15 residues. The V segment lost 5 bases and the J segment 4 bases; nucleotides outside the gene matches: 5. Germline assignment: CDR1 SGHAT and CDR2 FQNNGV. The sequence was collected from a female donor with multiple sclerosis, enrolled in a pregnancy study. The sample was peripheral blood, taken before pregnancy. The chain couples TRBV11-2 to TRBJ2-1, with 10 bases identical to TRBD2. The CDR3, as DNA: TGTGCCAGCAGCCGGGGGACTAGCGCGTACAATGAGCAGTTCTTC. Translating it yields CASSRGTSAYNEQFF.